A single sample is the source of the 8 T cell receptor beta chains below, sequenced in a study of T-cell memory formation after mild COVID-19. TCRdb used MiXCR to reprocess the 5' RACE reads, holding one entry per CDR3 protein. The sample has roughly 610,000 distinct CDR3 sequences; roughly 17% are singletons. Sequenced: PBMCs or a T cell subset sorted from them (not recorded which). All receptors derive from an adult woman who had mild COVID-19 (a few samples of this study predate the infection). Cell type and time point are not known.

This clonotype was seen more than once but under ten times. This chain connects TRBV5-5 to TRBJ2-7; D possibly uses TRBD1 or TRBD2 (5 bases each). In germline, CDR1 is SGHKS, CDR2 YYEKEE (reference sequence). Trimming removed 4 bases from V and 2 bases from J, with 13 bases in between. The CDR3 contains 14 residues. CDR3 amino acids: CASSLRDGPYEQYF. The CDR3 DNA reads TGTGCCAGCAGCCTCCGGGACGGACCCTACGAGCAGTACTTC.

The rearrangement joins TRBV2 to TRBJ2-1; 11 bases are a match to TRBD2. The germline V gene encodes CDR1 SNHLY and CDR2 FYNNEI. This CDR3 contains 16 residues. V lost 3 bases to trimming and J lost 11 bases; unmatched junction nucleotides: 12. The DNA of the CDR3 is TGTGCCAGCAGTGAGACGGTACTAGCGGGAGATCCGAAGCAGTTCTTC. It specifies CASSETVLAGDPKQFF. Using reference TRBV2 and TRBJ2-1 for the parts outside the CDR3, the full variable domain is EPEVTQTPSHQVTQMGQEVILRCVPISNHLYFYWYRQILGQKVEFLVSFYNNEISEKSEIFDDQFSVERPDGSNFTLKIRSTKLEDSAMYFCASSETVLAGDPKQFFGPGTRLTVL.

The V call is TRBV5-1, the J call TRBJ2-5, with D possibly matching TRBD1 (5 bases). V was cut by 0 bases and J by 5 bases, with 14 bases left in between. The germline gives CDR1 SGHRS, CDR2 YFSETQ. There are 15 residues in the CDR3. In nucleotides, the CDR3 is TGCGCCAGCAGCTTGGATACAGGCCCTCAGGAGACCCAGTACTTC. Translated: CASSLDTGPQETQYF.

The chain uses TRBV20-1 and TRBJ2-1, with 9 bases lining up with TRBD2. The V gene's germline CDR1 is DFQATT and CDR2 SNEGSKA (reference sequence). The J segment lost 7 bases and the V segment lost 6 bases, leaving 10 bases of the junction unmatched. The CDR3 runs 14 residues. The CDR3 coding sequence is TGCAGTGCCCGTACGCGGCGGGGGGGGAATGAGCAGTTCTTC. It specifies CSARTRRGGNEQFF.

The chain employs TRBV11-2 and TRBJ2-7; D is perhaps TRBD1 (5 bases). There are 13 residues in the CDR3. Trimming shortened V by 5 bases and J by 3 bases, and 11 bases separated the two germline ends. Germline CDR1 is SGHAT and CDR2 is FQNNGV. CDR3: CASSANQGYEQYF. Written as DNA, the CDR3 is TGTGCCAGCAGCGCTAACCAGGGCTACGAGCAGTACTTC.

This clonotype has only one observation. The chain recombines TRBV4-2 with TRBJ1-3; D is unclear. Germline lookup yields CDR1 LGHNA and CDR2 YNFKEQ. Trimming left V 2 bases short and J 2 bases short, with 22 bases between. The CDR3 runs 19 residues. The CDR3 spells CASSQSTRQEQRPGNTIYF. As DNA, the CDR3 is TGTGCCAGCAGCCAATCCACTAGGCAGGAACAGCGCCCTGGAAACACCATATATTTT.

Many counts were recorded for this clonotype. The chain recombines TRBV3-1 with TRBJ2-3, with 7 bases aligning to TRBD2. J was trimmed by 0 bases and V by 4 bases; bases with no gene match: 4. CDR3 length: 15 amino acids. The germline gives CDR1 LGHDT, CDR2 YNNKEL (reference sequence). The CDR3 DNA reads as TGTGCCAGCAGCCCGGGGACTACTAGCACAGATACGCAGTATTTT. This translates into CASSPGTTSTDTQYF.

The chain employs TRBV11-2 and TRBJ1-6; possibly TRBD1 for D (6 bases). Germline V gene data show CDR1 as SGHAT and CDR2 as FQNNGV. This CDR3 has 16 amino acids. V was trimmed by 0 bases and J by 10 bases, leaving 16 bases between them. The CDR3 nucleotides read TGTGCCAGCAGCTTAGATTCCACAGGGCGAAACTCACCCCTCCACTTT. It is translated as CASSLDSTGRNSPLHF.